These T cell receptor beta chains were read from a single sample in a study of human T cells and chemical hapten exposure. Each CDR3 protein is one row after TCRdb ran MiXCR on the RACE reads. The data hold a few hundred thousand distinct CDR3 sequences, with about 6% observed a single time. Here the sequenced sample was whole blood, taken in connection with sensitization to the hapten diphenylcyclopropenone (DPC). The receptor source for this set is a woman aged 18-29 years with alopecia areata. Some clones in this sample may be carry-over from other donors' samples. The CDR3 runs from the conserved cysteine through the conserved F or W. The D gene is left open where the match is weak. Rows may omit the clone size; those that give it use once, few, many or a size class.

V	J	D	length	size	CDR3	DNA
TRBV7-2	TRBJ2-1	.	13	few	CASSLWGGNEQFF	TGTGCCAGCAGCTTATGGGGTGGCAATGAGCAGTTCTTC
TRBV6-5	TRBJ1-1	TRBD1	16	many	CASSKKGTGGGTEAFF	TGTGCCAGCAGTAAAAAGGGTACAGGGGGCGGTACTGAAGCTTTCTTT
TRBV6-5	TRBJ1-1	.	16	many	CASRPSRLPRGTEAFF	TGTGCCAGCAGGCCCTCGCGGCTCCCCAGGGGCACTGAAGCTTTCTTT
TRBV9	TRBJ1-5	.	15	few	CASTKGLGSNQPQHF	TGTGCCAGCACCAAGGGACTGGGGAGCAATCAGCCCCAGCATTTT
TRBV7-2	TRBJ1-1	TRBD1	13	few	CASSLGTAPEAFF	TGTGCCAGCAGCTTGGGGACAGCCCCTGAAGCTTTCTTT
TRBV20-1	TRBJ2-3	TRBD1	16	.	CSARQRRGQLTDTQYF	TGCAGTGCTCGACAACGAAGGGGGCAACTCACAGATACGCAGTATTTT
TRBV20-1	TRBJ1-4	.	15	few	CSASSFGEVNEKLFF	TGCAGTGCTAGTTCGTTTGGGGAAGTTAATGAAAAACTGTTTTTT
TRBV10-3	TRBJ1-1	.	13	many	CAITPDRNTEAFF	TGTGCCATCACCCCGGACAGGAACACTGAAGCTTTCTTT
TRBV6-2/TRBV6-3	TRBJ2-7	.	13	.	CASSPPGPYGQYF	TGTGCCAGCAGTCCCCCCGGACCCTACGGGCAGTACTTC
TRBV27	TRBJ2-4	.	17	.	CPSSLVGQAPGKNIQYF	TGTCCCAGCAGTTTAGTGGGGCAGGCCCCTGGCAAAAACATTCAGTACTTC
TRBV29-1	TRBJ1-2	.	14	few	CSVAPVGRNYGYTF	TGCAGCGTTGCCCCGGTGGGACGGAACTATGGCTACACCTTC
TRBV27	TRBJ1-5	.	15	few	CASSLGGVLRQPQHF	TGTGCCAGCAGTTTAGGGGGCGTTTTAAGGCAGCCCCAGCATTTT
TRBV6-1	TRBJ2-3	TRBD2	16	.	CASSEGSGGDTDTQYF	TGTGCCAGCAGTGAAGGTAGCGGGGGTGACACAGATACGCAGTATTTT
TRBV27	TRBJ2-7	.	14	.	CASRVGGSTYEQYF	TGTGCCAGCAGAGTGGGCGGGTCTACCTACGAGCAGTACTTC
TRBV20-1	TRBJ1-1	.	13	many	CSAIASPNTEAFF	TGCAGTGCTATTGCCAGTCCGAACACTGAAGCTTTCTTT
TRBV28	TRBJ2-7	.	15	few	CASSPPGTLSYEQYF	TGTGCCAGCAGTCCCCCCGGGACACTATCCTACGAGCAGTACTTC
TRBV9	TRBJ1-5	.	15	many	CASSVDGQGNQPQHF	TGTGCCAGCAGCGTAGACGGGCAGGGGAATCAGCCCCAGCATTTT
TRBV20-1	TRBJ2-7	.	11	many	CSARATYEQYF	TGCAGTGCTAGGGCTACCTACGAGCAGTACTTC
TRBV18	TRBJ2-7	TRBD1	17	.	CASSPLRRGQVMNEQYF	TGTGCCAGCTCACCCCTCAGACGGGGACAGGTGATGAACGAGCAGTACTTC
TRBV6-1	TRBJ2-5	.	15	.	CAKKPGHGVLETQYF	TGTGCCAAAAAACCGGGACACGGAGTTTTGGAGACCCAGTACTTC
TRBV6-6	TRBJ1-2	.	16	many	CASSYIRGKGDYGYTF	TGTGCCAGCAGTTACATTAGGGGGAAGGGGGACTATGGCTACACCTTC
TRBV18	TRBJ1-1	.	13	many	CASSPVGRTEAFF	TGTGCCAGCTCACCAGTAGGGAGAACTGAAGCTTTCTTT
TRBV20-1	TRBJ1-2	TRBD1	16	many	CSARDAGTGGDYGYTF	TGCAGTGCTAGAGACGCCGGGACAGGGGGCGACTATGGCTACACCTTC
TRBV6-6	TRBJ2-5	TRBD2	15	few	CASSPPGTSGATQYF	TGTGCCAGCAGTCCGCCCGGGACTAGCGGGGCGACCCAGTACTTC